This TCR beta chain emerged from a study of T-cell reconstitution after alpha-beta-depleted transplantation in children. Library preparation (for TCRbeta) was performed with unique molecular identifiers. In TCRdb, the PCR reads were re-called with MiXCR into one record per CDR3 protein. In the table there are over 85,000 distinct CDR3 sequences, 4.5% to 7.5% of which are singletons. This clonotype was seen repeatedly, ten times or more. The source is a female patient under 10 years old who had a stem cell transplant for Fanconi anemia, so the T cells may come from the graft donor. This sample comprised PBMCs, mostly from graft donor cells, obtained 60 days after TCRalphabeta/CD19-depleted stem cell transplant.

CDR3 in amino acids: CSVDSGYTGELFF. Written as DNA, the CDR3 is TGCAGCGTTGACTCAGGATACACCGGGGAGCTGTTTTTT. The V and J genes are TRBV29-1 and TRBJ2-2; D call uncertain. V lost 3 bases and J 3 bases, leaving 8 bases between the germline ends. Germline V gene data show CDR1 as SQVTM and CDR2 as ANQGSEA. The CDR3 covers 13 residues.